This T cell receptor beta chain came from a study of control samples from healthy donors and cancer patients. Trimming pared 4 bases from V and 5 bases from J, leaving 17 bases between. The CDR3 totals 15 residues. Germline CDR1 LNHDA, CDR2 SQIVND (reference sequence). Method: immunoSEQ multiplex PCR; TCRdb's copy keeps in-frame clones and lacks some. The top ten clones hold 5.5% to 7.5% of a sample with 110,000 to 150,000 clones, 75% to 95% of them seen once. This receptor was taken from a young man in good health. Sequencing was performed on blood. The J gene is TRBJ1-2, the V gene TRBV19; possible D gene TRBD1, 6 bases. As DNA, the CDR3 is TGTGCCAGTAGTACTACCTCAGGGGTGGGGTATGGCTACACCTTC. It specifies CASSTTSGVGYGYTF. Combining the CDR3 with reference TRBV19 and TRBJ1-2 gives the whole variable domain DGGITQSPKYLFRKEGQNVTLSCEQNLNHDAMYWYRQDPGQGLRLIYYSQIVNDFQKGDIAEGYSVSREKKESFPLTVTSAQKNPTAFYLCASSTTSGVGYGYTFGSGTRLTVV.